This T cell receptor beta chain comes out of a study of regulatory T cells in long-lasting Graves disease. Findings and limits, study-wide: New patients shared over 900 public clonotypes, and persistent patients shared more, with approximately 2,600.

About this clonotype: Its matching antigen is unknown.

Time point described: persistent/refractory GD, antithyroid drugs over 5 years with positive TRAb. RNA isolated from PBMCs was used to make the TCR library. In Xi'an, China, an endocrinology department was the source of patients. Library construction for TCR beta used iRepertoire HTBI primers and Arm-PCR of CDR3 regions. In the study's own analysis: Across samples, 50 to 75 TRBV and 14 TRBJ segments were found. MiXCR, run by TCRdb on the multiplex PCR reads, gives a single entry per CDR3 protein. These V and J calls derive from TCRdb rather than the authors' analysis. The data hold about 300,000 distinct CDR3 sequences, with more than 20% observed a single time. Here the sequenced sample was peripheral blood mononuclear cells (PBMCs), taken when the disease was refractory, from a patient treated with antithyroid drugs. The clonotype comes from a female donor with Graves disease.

CDR3 DNA: TGTGCCATCAGTGAGTCTCTAGGCGGGACCTACGAGCAGTACTTC. Translated, it gives CAISESLGGTYEQYF. V usage is TRBV10-3 and J usage is TRBJ2-7; D is perhaps TRBD2 (6 bases). This CDR3 comprises 15 residues. Trimming took off 0 bases at V and 2 bases at J, with 11 bases between the two ends. The germline V gene has CDR1 ENHRY and CDR2 SYGVKD.